This T cell receptor beta chain appears in the sequencing data of a study of Ad26.COV2.S vaccination and SARS-CoV-2 variants. Turning to the study itself: Ad26.COV2.S given intramuscularly, once or twice 56 days apart.

Treatment here: around 19 received Ad26.COV2.S at low or high dose, single or two shots; roughly five received placebo; per-sample allocation not given. Vaccine and placebo recipients were sampled on day 63 after the first injection. Whole-study findings and limits: Following vaccination, spike-specific CD8+ and CD4+ T cell responses reportedly exhibited substantial breadth. Researchers cautioned that TCR breadth and depth analyses may have underestimated total T cell responses. For non-spike TCRs, breadth in vaccine recipients resembled that in placebo recipients.

Here immunoSEQ multiplex PCR was the method, and the copy in TCRdb shows in-frame clones only, minus some. The sample carries 300,000 to 350,000 clones, 75% to 90% recorded once. Regarding this clone: Its antigen is still unknown.

V dropped 4 bases and J dropped 5 bases, with 16 bases sitting between them. CDR3 length equals 15 residues. The germline gives CDR1 SGDLS, CDR2 YYNGEE. The chain couples TRBV9 to TRBJ1-3; possibly TRBD1 for D (5 bases). The specimen comprised peripheral blood, sampled in a trial of Ad26.COV2.S vaccine versus placebo. The receptor's source is a person between 18 and 59 years old who received the Ad26.COV2.S COVID-19 vaccine or a placebo. Written as DNA, the CDR3 is TGTGCCAGCAGCCCCCAGCCAGGGCTTCGAAACACCATATATTTT. Its translation is CASSPQPGLRNTIYF.